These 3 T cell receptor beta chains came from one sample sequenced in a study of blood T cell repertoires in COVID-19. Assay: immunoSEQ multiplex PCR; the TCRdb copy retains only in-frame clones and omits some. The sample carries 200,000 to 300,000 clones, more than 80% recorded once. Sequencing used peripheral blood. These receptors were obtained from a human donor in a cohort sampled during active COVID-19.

The CDR3 nucleotides are TGTGCCAGCAGTCGCCCCCACAGTCCCTCTGGAGCTTTCTTT. Amino acid sequence: CASSRPHSPSGAFF. The rearrangement joins TRBV28 to TRBJ1-1; D is ambiguous. Germline V gives CDR1 MDHEN, CDR2 SYDVKM. V gave up 5 bases and J gave up 10 bases, with 20 bases separating them. The CDR3 has 14 amino acids.

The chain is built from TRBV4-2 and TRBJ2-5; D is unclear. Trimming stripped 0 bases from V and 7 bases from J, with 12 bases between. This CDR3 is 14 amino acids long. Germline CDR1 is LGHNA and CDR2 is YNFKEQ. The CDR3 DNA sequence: TGTGCCAGCAGCCAAGATGTTCAGGTGGGGACCCAGTACTTC. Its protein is CASSQDVQVGTQYF.

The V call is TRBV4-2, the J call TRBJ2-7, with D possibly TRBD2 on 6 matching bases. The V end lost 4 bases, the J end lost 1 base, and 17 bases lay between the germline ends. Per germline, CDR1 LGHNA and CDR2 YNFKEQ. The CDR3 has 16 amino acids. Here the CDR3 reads CASSLLGGGFSYEQYF. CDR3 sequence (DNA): TGTGCCAGCAGCCTACTCGGTGGGGGGTTTTCCTACGAGCAGTACTTC.